Each of the 19 T cell receptor beta chains below was sequenced from the same sample in a study of T cell responses to AZD1222 COVID-19 vaccine. Sequencing used immunoSEQ multiplex PCR; TCRdb keeps in-frame clones, though not all of them. The table records more than 250,000 clones, approximately 93% of them present only once. Specimen: peripheral blood, collected on day 0 of AZD1222 vaccination. These TCRs come from an adult in good health.

This chain joins TRBV6-5 and TRBJ2-7; 12 bases agree with TRBD2. The CDR3 loop spans 14 amino acids. V lost 6 bases to trimming and J lost 5 bases; unmatched junction nucleotides: 5. CDR1 and CDR2 from the germline V gene are MNHEY and SVGAGI. As DNA, the CDR3 is TGTGCCAGCAGGCGACTAGCGGGAGCAGACGAGCAGTACTTC. Translated, it gives CASRRLAGADEQYF.

A single count supports this clone. The chain has TRBV9 and TRBJ2-3; D possibly corresponds to TRBD2 (6 bases). Per germline, CDR1 SGDLS and CDR2 YYNGEE. Deletions cut 4 bases from V and 0 bases from J, with 9 bases between. The length of the CDR3 is 14 residues. This CDR3 reads CASSITSSTDTQYF. CDR3 nucleotides: TGTGCCAGCAGCATAACTAGCAGCACAGATACGCAGTATTTT.

This clone came up once. The chain joins TRBV5-6 to TRBJ2-2, with unresolved D. Trimming took off 3 bases at V and 2 bases at J, with 14 bases between the two ends. This CDR3 is built from 16 residues. The germline gives CDR1 SGHDT, CDR2 YYEEEE. Here the CDR3 DNA reads TGTGCCAGCAGCTCATCTCTCACGATTAACACCGGGGAGCTGTTTTTT. It is translated as CASSSSLTINTGELFF.

V and J are TRBV28 and TRBJ1-6; the D is unclear. The germline V gene has CDR1 MDHEN and CDR2 SYDVKM. The CDR3 consists of 14 residues. Deletions cut 6 bases from V and 4 bases from J, with 10 bases between. CDR3 nucleotides: TGTGCCAGCAGGCCCGGAGGGTATAATTCACCCCTCCACTTT. Protein product: CASRPGGYNSPLHF.

The V call is TRBV7-3, the J call TRBJ2-3; D not certain. Germline CDR1 SGHTA, CDR2 FQGTGA. V lost 4 bases to trimming and J lost 1 base, with 9 bases between them. The CDR3 sequence is 14 residues long. This CDR3 reads CASSSRSRTDTQYF. The CDR3 DNA sequence: TGTGCCAGCAGCTCCCGGTCCCGCACAGATACGCAGTATTTT. Full variable domain (remainder filled in from reference TRBV7-3 and TRBJ2-3): GAGVSQTPSNKVTEKGKYVELRCDPISGHTALYWYRQSLGQGPEFLIYFQGTGAADDSGLPNDRFFAVRPEGSVSTLKIQRTERGDSAVYLCASSSRSRTDTQYFGPGTRLTVL.

This clone was seen a single time. V gene TRBV7-3 combines with J gene TRBJ1-1, with D possibly matching TRBD1 (5 bases). CDR3 length equals 13 residues. Germline lookup yields CDR1 SGHTA and CDR2 FQGTGA. V was pared by 5 bases and J by 6 bases, with 13 bases between. The CDR3 spells CASSEQVRAEAFF. DNA for the CDR3: TGTGCCAGCAGCGAACAGGTGAGGGCTGAAGCTTTCTTT. The full variable domain, with the rest looked up from reference TRBV7-3 and TRBJ1-1, is GAGVSQTPSNKVTEKGKYVELRCDPISGHTALYWYRQSLGQGPEFLIYFQGTGAADDSGLPNDRFFAVRPEGSVSTLKIQRTERGDSAVYLCASSEQVRAEAFFGQGTRLTVV.

The chain joins TRBV2 to TRBJ2-2, with no clear D. Trimming left V 3 bases short and J 4 bases short, with 3 bases between. CDR3 size: 12 residues. Germline V gene lookup returns CDR1 SNHLY and CDR2 FYNNEI. CDR3 protein: CASSDATGELFF. The CDR3 DNA sequence: TGTGCCAGCAGTGATGCCACCGGGGAGCTGTTTTTT.

This clone has only one observation. The gene calls are TRBV6-5 and TRBJ2-1; 8 positions agree with TRBD1. CDR1 and CDR2 from the germline V gene are MNHEY and SVGAGI. This CDR3 has 15 residues. The J segment lost 8 bases and the V segment lost 2 bases, leaving 8 bases of the junction unmatched. The CDR3, as DNA: TGTGCCAGCAGTTACACGGACAGGGCAAGGGATGAGCAGTTCTTC. Amino acids: CASSYTDRARDEQFF.

This clone was seen a handful of times. The chain has TRBV3-1 (or the pseudogene TRBV3-2) and TRBJ2-7; D is perhaps TRBD2 (6 bases). Germline V gives CDR1 LGHDT, CDR2 YNNKEL (reference sequence). This CDR3 contains 14 residues. V lost 1 base to trimming and J lost 3 bases, with 10 bases between them. CDR3 sequence reads: CASSQARGFYEQYF. The CDR3, as DNA: TGTGCCAGCAGCCAAGCCCGGGGGTTCTACGAGCAGTACTTC.

The rearrangement joins TRBV28 to TRBJ2-7, with a weak D call TRBD2 (7 bases). Deletions cut 4 bases from V and 5 bases from J, with 15 bases between. Germline loops: CDR1 MDHEN, CDR2 SYDVKM. The CDR3 consists of 14 residues. The CDR3 nucleotides are TGTGCCAGCAGTTGGGGGGGGCCTCTCAACGAGCAGTACTTC. Protein sequence: CASSWGGPLNEQYF.

V usage is TRBV2 and J usage is TRBJ2-1; TRBD2 matches 7 bases. V lost 4 bases, J lost 5 bases, and 8 bases stayed unmatched. The CDR3 spans 15 residues. The germline V gene has CDR1 SNHLY and CDR2 FYNNEI. The CDR3 region is CASSVQGLHNNEQFF. CDR3 in DNA: TGTGCCAGCAGTGTGCAGGGACTACATAACAATGAGCAGTTCTTC.

The V call is TRBV4-2, the J call TRBJ2-5; D unresolved. Per germline, CDR1 LGHNA and CDR2 YNFKEQ. The CDR3 contains 14 residues. V gave up 0 bases and J gave up 4 bases, with 9 bases separating them. The CDR3: CASSQDRGRETQYF. CDR3 bases: TGTGCCAGCAGCCAAGATAGAGGTCGAGAGACCCAGTACTTC.

The rearrangement joins TRBV7-8 to TRBJ2-5, with D perhaps matching TRBD1 or TRBD2 (5 bases each). The CDR3 has 13 residues. The V gene's germline CDR1 is SGHVS and CDR2 FQNEAQ. V lost 5 bases and J lost 4, with 11 bases in between. The chain's CDR3 is CASSPNGGETQYF. The CDR3 bases are TGTGCCAGCAGCCCTAATGGGGGAGAGACCCAGTACTTC.

Written as DNA, the CDR3 is TGCGCCAGCAGCCAAGAAAGGGGGTTAAATTCACCCCTCCACTTT. Translating it yields CASSQERGLNSPLHF. The chain recombines TRBV4-3 with TRBJ1-6; perhaps TRBD1 as D (6 bases). This CDR3 spans 15 amino acids. Trimming stripped 0 bases from V and 7 bases from J, with 10 bases between. Germline V lookup: CDR1 LGHNA, CDR2 YSLEER.

This clone was found once. This chain uses TRBV19 with TRBJ1-3, with D possibly TRBD1 on 5 matching bases. V was shortened by 11 bases and J by 4 bases, with 12 bases between the two germline ends. The CDR3 runs to 12 residues. The germline CDR1 and CDR2 sequences are LNHDA and SQIVND (reference sequence). The CDR3 nucleotides read TGTGCCGCGGGGCCAGACGGAAACACCATATATTTT. Translation gives CAAGPDGNTIYF.

This clone was observed a handful of times. The chain has TRBV19 and TRBJ1-5; 8 bases agree with TRBD1. Germline lookup yields CDR1 LNHDA and CDR2 SQIVND (reference sequence). The CDR3 length is 14 residues. The J segment lost 6 bases and the V segment lost 6 bases, leaving 7 bases of the junction unmatched. CDR3 DNA: TGTGCCAGTAGGACCACAGGGGGAGGTCAGCCCCAGCATTTT. The encoded protein is CASRTTGGGQPQHF. Variable domain in full (rest from reference TRBV19 and TRBJ1-5): DGGITQSPKYLFRKEGQNVTLSCEQNLNHDAMYWYRQDPGQGLRLIYYSQIVNDFQKGDIAEGYSVSREKKESFPLTVTSAQKNPTAFYLCASRTTGGGQPQHFGDGTRLSIL.

V gene TRBV27 combines with J gene TRBJ2-7, with TRBD1 identical over 9 bases. The CDR3 runs to 14 residues. The V and J ends lost 7 bases and 5 bases, in that order; junction bases with no gene match: 9. Germline assignment: CDR1 MNHEY and CDR2 SMNVEV (reference sequence). CDR3 sequence: CASTNRGLPDEQYF. CDR3 coding DNA: TGTGCCAGCACTAACAGGGGGCTCCCCGACGAGCAGTACTTC.

The V and J genes are TRBV5-5 and TRBJ2-6; D gene ambiguous. The CDR3 sequence is 16 residues long. Germline V gene sequence: CDR1 SGHKS, CDR2 YYEKEE (reference sequence). V was cut by 0 bases and J by 0 bases, with 7 bases left in between. The DNA of the CDR3 is TGTGCCAGCAGCTTGGTGCTAGTCTCTGGGGCCAACGTCCTGACTTTC. This codes for CASSLVLVSGANVLTF. The full variable domain, completed using reference TRBV5-5 and TRBJ2-6, is DAGVTQSPTHLIKTRGQQVTLRCSPISGHKSVSWYQQVLGQGPQFIFQYYEKEERGRGNFPDRFSARQFPNYSSELNVNALLLGDSALYLCASSLVLVSGANVLTFGAGSRLTVL.

The chain joins TRBV12-2 to TRBJ2-3; the table calls TRBD2, which could not be checked here. TRBV12-2 is classified as a pseudogene. The CDR3 has 18 amino acids. The CDR3 reads CASRSPGTSGRAEDTQYF. The CDR3 region has the DNA TGTGCAAGTCGTTCTCCCGGGACTAGCGGGAGGGCCGAAGATACGCAGTATTTT.